The T cell receptor (beta chain) under discussion was sequenced for a study of cytomegalovirus exposure and HLA in healthy donors. About the study: The study placed approximately 80% of its approximately 380 genotyped donors in the Caucasian-associated ancestry cluster.

General observations from the study: A later analysis reportedly found that, within productive TCRs, an Asian-associated ancestry cluster had fewer N-insertions than the mean observed across the roughly 700 donors. A later analysis appeared to link common viral pathogens to several of the most significant clusters.

The PCR ran on 60 Vbeta and 13 Jbeta primers. Profiling relied on immunoSEQ multiplex PCR, and the TCRdb table lists in-frame clones only, not all of them. This sample has roughly 100,000 clones, with 65% to 85% found just once. This CDR3 region has 16 residues. Germline CDR1 is SEHNR and CDR2 is FQNEAQ (reference sequence). Notes on this clone: The antigen remains unidentified. At one end the junction does not follow the germline gene, possibly because of a read error.

Healthy individuals who donated bone marrow served as the donors. Sequencing input: PBMCs. This receptor was obtained from a man in his forties or fifties in good health and CMV-seropositive. V usage is TRBV7-9 and J usage is TRBJ2-5, with unresolved D. The CDR3: CSSSYPGDFTRETQYF. CDR3 sequence (DNA): TGTTCCAGCAGCTACCCCGGCGACTTTACCCGGGAGACCCAGTACTTC.